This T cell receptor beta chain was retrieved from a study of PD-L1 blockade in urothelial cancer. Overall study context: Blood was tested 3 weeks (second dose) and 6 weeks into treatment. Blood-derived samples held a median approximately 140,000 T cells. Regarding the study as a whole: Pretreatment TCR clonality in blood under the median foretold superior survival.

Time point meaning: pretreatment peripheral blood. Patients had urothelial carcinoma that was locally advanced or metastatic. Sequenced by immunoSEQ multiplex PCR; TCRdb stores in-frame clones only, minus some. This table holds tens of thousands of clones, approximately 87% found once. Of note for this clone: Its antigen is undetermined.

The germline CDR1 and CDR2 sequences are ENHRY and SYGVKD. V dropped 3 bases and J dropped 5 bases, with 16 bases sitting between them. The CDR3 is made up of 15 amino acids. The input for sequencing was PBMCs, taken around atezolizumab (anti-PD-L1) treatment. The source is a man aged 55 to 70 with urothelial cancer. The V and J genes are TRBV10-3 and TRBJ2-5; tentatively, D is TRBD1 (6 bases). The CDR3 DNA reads TGTGCCATCAGTGATAGTCTAGGGGGATGGGAGACCCAGTACTTC. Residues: CAISDSLGGWETQYF.